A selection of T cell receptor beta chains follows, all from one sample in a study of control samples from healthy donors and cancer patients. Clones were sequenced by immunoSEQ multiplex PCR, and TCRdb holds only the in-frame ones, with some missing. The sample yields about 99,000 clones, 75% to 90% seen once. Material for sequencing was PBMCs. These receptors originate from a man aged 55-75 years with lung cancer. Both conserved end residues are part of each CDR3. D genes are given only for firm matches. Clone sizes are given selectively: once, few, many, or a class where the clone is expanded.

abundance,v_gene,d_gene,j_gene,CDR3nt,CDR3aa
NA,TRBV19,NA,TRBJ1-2,TGTGCCAGTAAGGGGGAGGGCTACACCTTC,CASKGEGYTF
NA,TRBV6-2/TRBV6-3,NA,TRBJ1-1,TGTGCCAGCAGTAATGGGGTTTGGACTGAAGCTTTCTTT,CASSNGVWTEAFF
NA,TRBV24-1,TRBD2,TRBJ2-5,TGTGCCACCAGTGATTCGGGGGGCCAAGAGACCCAGTACTTC,CATSDSGGQETQYF
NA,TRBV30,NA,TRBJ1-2,TGTGCCTGGTTCAGTCCGGGGGATGGCTACACCTTC,CAWFSPGDGYTF
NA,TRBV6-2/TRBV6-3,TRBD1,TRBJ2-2,TGTGCCAGCAGTTACGACCCTCCGGGACAGGGAGCCCCCGGGGAGCTGTTTTTT,CASSYDPPGQGAPGELFF
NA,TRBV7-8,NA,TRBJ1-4,TGTGCCAGCAGCTTAAGGCCACAAACGGTCGCAGGGGATATGGGAAAACTGTTTTTT,CASSLRPQTVAGDMGKLFF
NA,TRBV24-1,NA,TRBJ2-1,TGTGCCACCCACCCCGGCAATGAGCAGTTCTTC,CATHPGNEQFF
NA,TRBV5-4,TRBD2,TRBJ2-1,TGTGCCAGCAGCCGCGGACTAGCGGGGGGGTTGGACAATGAGCAGTTCTTC,CASSRGLAGGLDNEQFF
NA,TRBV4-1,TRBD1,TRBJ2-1,TGCGCCAGCAGCCAAGGGGGGACAGGGGGTAATGAGCAGTTCTTC,CASSQGGTGGNEQFF
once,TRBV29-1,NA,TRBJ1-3,TGCAGCCTGTCAAACCCGGGAGGCTTCAGCTCTGGAAACACCATATATTTT,CSLSNPGGFSSGNTIYF
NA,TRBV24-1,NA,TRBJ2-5,TGTGCCACCAGTGACCAGCGAATGCCAGGGACCCAGTACTTC,CATSDQRMPGTQYF
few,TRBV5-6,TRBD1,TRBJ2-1,TGTGCCAGCAGCTATAGACGGACAGGGAGCGATGAGCAGTTCTTC,CASSYRRTGSDEQFF
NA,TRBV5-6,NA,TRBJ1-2,TGTGCCAGCACTCGGATTACAGGGAACTATGGCTACACCTTC,CASTRITGNYGYTF